This entry is about one TCR beta chain. This record belongs to a study of T cell changes during pregnancy in multiple sclerosis. The protocol was immunoSEQ multiplex PCR, while the TCRdb copy is restricted to in-frame clones and leaves out a portion. In the table there are roughly 45,000 clones, under 90% of which are singletons. Trimming at V came to 10 bases and at J to 2 bases, leaving 11 bases not matched to a gene. This CDR3 contains 18 residues. Looked up from germline, CDR1 is SNHLY and CDR2 is FYNNEI. The V call is TRBV2, the J call TRBJ2-1, with 16 bases that match TRBD2. Sequenced material: peripheral blood, taken in the second trimester of pregnancy. The clonotype originates from a female donor in good health, enrolled as a control in a pregnancy study. This CDR3 reads CAIKDPGLAGGPYNEQFF. The CDR3 coding sequence is TGTGCCATCAAAGACCCGGGACTAGCGGGGGGGCCCTACAATGAGCAGTTCTTC.